This TCR beta chain comes out of a study of blood T cell repertoires in COVID-19. The table came from immunoSEQ multiplex PCR; TCRdb's copy has only in-frame clones and leaves some out. The profile shows around 280,000 clones, roughly 87% of them singletons. Germline V gives CDR1 MDHEN, CDR2 SYDVKM. The V segment lost 2 bases and the J segment 6 bases; nucleotides outside the gene matches: 6. CDR3 length: 15 residues. Sequencing was performed on peripheral blood. This clonotype was obtained from a woman aged 50 to 65 who had recovered from COVID-19. The chain employs TRBV28 and TRBJ2-2; 7 positions match TRBD1. CDR3 bases: TGTGCCAGCAGTTTAAGCCTAGGGGGCGCCGGGGAGCTGTTTTTT. Its translation is CASSLSLGGAGELFF.